The following is a TCR beta chain sequence with its context. Only in-frame clones appear in the TCRdb table, and some are missing; sequencing was by immunoSEQ multiplex PCR. The sample contains tens of thousands of clones, 91% of which appear only once. The entry originates in a study of blood T cell repertoires in COVID-19. The clonotype was recovered from a woman in her forties or fifties in a cohort sampled during active COVID-19. Sequenced input: peripheral blood.

The CDR3 region is CASSSGQSGANVLTF. CDR3 nucleotide sequence: TGTGCCAGCAGTTCGGGACAGTCTGGGGCCAACGTCCTGACTTTC. The rearrangement uses TRBV6-5 and TRBJ2-6; 7 nucleotides align to TRBD1. Germline CDR1 and CDR2: MNHEY and SVGAGI. Trimming at V came to 4 bases and at J to 1 base, leaving 1 base not matched to a gene. This CDR3 is built from 15 residues.